This TCR beta chain derives from a study of blood T cell repertoires in COVID-19. Study background: Sites in the United States, Italy and Spain provided acute and convalescent COVID-19 samples.

CDR1 is SGHVS, CDR2 FQNEAQ, per germline. The CDR3 covers 16 residues. V gave up 1 base and J gave up 1 base, with 13 bases separating them. Authors' analysis steps: Cell counts per sample came from amplifying reference gene primers. Libraries were prepared by immunoSEQ multiplex PCR; TCRdb keeps only in-frame clonotypes and omits some of them. That table gives V, J and clone size, and the DNA gave D and trimming. The table includes approximately 200,000 clones, about nine tenths detected once. Recruitment covered fewer than 25 US areas and drew participants whose ages spanned 18 to 89 years. The receptor's source is a woman under 40 who had recovered from COVID-19. Sequencing was done on a sample of PBMCs or T cells enriched from blood (not recorded which). V and J are TRBV7-8 and TRBJ2-5, with D hard to call. CDR3 DNA: TGTGCCAGCAGCTTAGAGGTTAGGCTAGTCCAAGAGACCCAGTACTTC. This sequence encodes CASSLEVRLVQETQYF.